The sample holds a few counts of the clone carrying this T cell receptor (beta chain). The data originate from a study of CD8+ T cells in alopecia areata. Study at large: Those treated were given oral tofacitinib at 5 to 10 mg twice daily. Tofacitinib therapy lasting 6 to 18 months was followed by 6 months off drug.

TCR sequencing used cDNA made by reverse transcription of extracted RNA. Some clones are missing from TCRdb's copy, which holds only in-frame ones; the method was immunoSEQ multiplex PCR. Of roughly 65,000 clones listed, approximately 45% were seen once; the top ten hold 17%. Specimens obtained from alopecia areata patients comprised lesional scalp punch biopsies and peripheral blood. PBMCs served as the source from which CD4+ and CD8+ T cells were sorted. The source is a human donor with alopecia areata. This sample comprised CD8+ T cells sorted from blood, obtained at week 0.

The CDR3 is CASSIGPGELFF. CDR3 DNA: TGTGCCAGTAGTATAGGTCCCGGGGAGCTGTTTTTT. The chain recombines TRBV19 with TRBJ2-2, with unresolved D. V lost 1 base to trimming and J lost 6 bases, with 3 bases between them. The CDR3 extends over 12 amino acids. CDR1 and CDR2 (germline): LNHDA, SQIVND (reference sequence).